This entry is about one T cell receptor (beta chain). Its binding antigen is unknown. No base quality information exists; no much larger clone differs at one position. TCR beta CDR3 regions were sequenced from DNA using the immunoSEQ Assay. The paper's data handling went like this. To compute T cell density, TCR beta template counts were normalized to usable DNA, which was estimated by amplifying housekeeping genes. The preseqR package was used to estimate richness by extrapolating to 400,000 templates for PBMC samples and to 120,000 templates for tissue samples. Clonality was taken to be one minus Pielou's evenness. To identify tissue-enriched TCRs, differential abundance testing was run on productive amino-acid clonotypes with a minimum total count of 5 and an alpha of 0.1. The Jaccard Index and the Morisita Overlap Index were used to quantify repertoire overlap between compartments. GLIPH clustered TCR beta CDR3s with public tetramer-defined viral CDR3s; viral motifs required at least three viral sequences plus V-gene enrichment. Here the immuneACCESS table is served through TCRdb, limited to in-frame sequences with V and J called. Missing clones are a known gap in these copies; in checked studies unresolved V genes cover under half, and the rest lacks a known reason. The DNA gave D and trimming, while V, J and clone size come from that table. The table for this sample lists thousands of clones; 30% to 40% of them were counted only once. Clones ranked in the top ten supply approximately 8% of the sample.

This sample is drawn from a study of T cells in localized non-small cell lung cancer (dated by TCRdb to 2020 to 2022). Notes on the research overall: The study examined T cell repertoires in roughly 240 patients with early-stage NSCLC and compared tumors with uninvolved tumor-adjacent lungs. The cohort comprised roughly 240 treatment-naïve NSCLC patients with resected, localized lung tumors. Of the NSCLC patients, roughly 130 were male and approximately 110 were female, and the mean age was approximately 66 years.

Taken from the germline V gene, the CDR1 and CDR2 loops are SGDLS and YYNGEE. The CDR3, from cysteine to phenylalanine, totals 16 residues. Just the 48-base CDR3 DNA is kept, in frame starting at base 1. After removal of 3 bases from V and 3 bases from J, the junction retains 10 bases not matched to a gene. What the authors observed across the whole study: Because multi-region sequencing of the tumors was not done, intratumor heterogeneity could not be ruled out. Because of the exploratory design, TCR variables were selected using unadjusted p-values without false-discovery rate correction. Of the top 100 tumor clones, a median of roughly 56 were detected in paired uninvolved adjacent lung; under 35 were also among that lung's top 100. The highest T cell clonality was observed in uninvolved tumor-adjacent lung, where clonality exceeded that of tumor, suggesting that antigenic responses were more focused in uninvolved tumor-adjacent lung. Longer overall survival was associated with higher blood T cell density, whereas shorter survival was associated with higher adjacent-lung clonality.

At diagnosis, peripheral blood, uninvolved tumor-adjacent lung and tumor were collected and were preserved as a mix of fresh-frozen and FFPE material. The source is a female donor older than 55 with stage I lung adenocarcinoma. The sample was lung tumor tissue, taken before any cancer treatment. Here the chain combines TRBV9 and TRBJ1-1, with 8 middle bases fitting TRBD1. The DNA reads TGTGCCAGCAGCGCCCCGGCCGGGACAGGTGACACTGAAGCTTTCTTT. Its product reads: CASSAPAGTGDTEAFF.